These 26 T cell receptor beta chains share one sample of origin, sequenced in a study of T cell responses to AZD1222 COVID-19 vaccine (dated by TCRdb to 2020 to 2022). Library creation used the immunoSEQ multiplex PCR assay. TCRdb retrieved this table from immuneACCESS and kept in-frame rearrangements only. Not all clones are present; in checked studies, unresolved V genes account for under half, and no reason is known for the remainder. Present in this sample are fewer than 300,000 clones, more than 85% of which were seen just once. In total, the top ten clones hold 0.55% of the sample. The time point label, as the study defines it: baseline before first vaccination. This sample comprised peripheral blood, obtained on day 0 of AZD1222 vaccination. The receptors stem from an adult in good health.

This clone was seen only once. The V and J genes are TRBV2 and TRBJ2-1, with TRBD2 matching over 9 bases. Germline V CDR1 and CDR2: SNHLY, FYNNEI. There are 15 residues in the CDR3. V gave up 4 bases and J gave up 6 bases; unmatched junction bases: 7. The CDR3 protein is CASSALAGRGNEQFF. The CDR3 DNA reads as TGTGCCAGCAGTGCGCTAGCGGGACGGGGCAATGAGCAGTTCTTC.

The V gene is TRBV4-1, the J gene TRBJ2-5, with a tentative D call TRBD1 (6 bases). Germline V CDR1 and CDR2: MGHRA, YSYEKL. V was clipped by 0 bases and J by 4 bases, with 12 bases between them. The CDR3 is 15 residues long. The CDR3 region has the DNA TGCGCCAGCAGCCAAGACCCGGGACAAGGAGAGACCCAGTACTTC. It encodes CASSQDPGQGETQYF.

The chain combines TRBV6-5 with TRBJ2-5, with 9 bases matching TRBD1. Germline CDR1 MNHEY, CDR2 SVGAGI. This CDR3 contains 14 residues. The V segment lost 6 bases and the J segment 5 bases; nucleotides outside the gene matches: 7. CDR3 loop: CASSQDRGRETQYF. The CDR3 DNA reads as TGTGCCAGCAGCCAGGACAGGGGACGGGAGACCCAGTACTTC.

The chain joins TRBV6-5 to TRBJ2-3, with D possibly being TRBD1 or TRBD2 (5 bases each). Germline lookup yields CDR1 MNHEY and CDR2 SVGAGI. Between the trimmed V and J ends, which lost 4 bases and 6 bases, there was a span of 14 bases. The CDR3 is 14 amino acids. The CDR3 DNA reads TGTGCCAGCAGTTGGACCCGGGGCAGGGATACGCAGTATTTT. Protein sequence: CASSWTRGRDTQYF.

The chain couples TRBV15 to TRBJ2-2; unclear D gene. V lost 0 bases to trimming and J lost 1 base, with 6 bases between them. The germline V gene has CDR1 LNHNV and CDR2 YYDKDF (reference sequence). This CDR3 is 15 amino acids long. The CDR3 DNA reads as TGTGCCACCAGCAGAGACGGGCTGAACACCGGGGAGCTGTTTTTT. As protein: CATSRDGLNTGELFF.

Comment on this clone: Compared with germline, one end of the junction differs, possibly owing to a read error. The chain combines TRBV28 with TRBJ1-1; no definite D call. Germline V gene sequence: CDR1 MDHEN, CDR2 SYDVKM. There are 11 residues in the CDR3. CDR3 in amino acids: CASSLNAEAFF. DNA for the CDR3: TGTGCCAGCAGTTTGAACGCTGAAGCTTTCTTT.

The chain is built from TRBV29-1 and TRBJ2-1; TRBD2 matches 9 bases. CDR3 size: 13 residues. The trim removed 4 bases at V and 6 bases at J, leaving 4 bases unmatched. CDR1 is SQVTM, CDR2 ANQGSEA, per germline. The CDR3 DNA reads TGCAGCGTTGGTAGCGGGGGAATCAATGAGCAGTTCTTC. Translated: CSVGSGGINEQFF.

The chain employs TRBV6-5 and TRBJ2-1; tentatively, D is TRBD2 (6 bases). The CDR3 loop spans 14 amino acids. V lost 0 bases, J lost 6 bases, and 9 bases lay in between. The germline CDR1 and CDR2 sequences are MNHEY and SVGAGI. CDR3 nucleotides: TGTGCCAGCAGTTACTCGATCGGGGGCAATGAGCAGTTCTTC. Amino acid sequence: CASSYSIGGNEQFF.

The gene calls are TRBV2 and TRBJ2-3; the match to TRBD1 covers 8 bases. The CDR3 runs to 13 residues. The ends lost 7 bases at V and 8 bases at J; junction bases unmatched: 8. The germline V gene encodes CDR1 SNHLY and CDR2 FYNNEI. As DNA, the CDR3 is TGTGCCAGCATTGACAGGGGTTTCGGTACGCAGTATTTT. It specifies CASIDRGFGTQYF. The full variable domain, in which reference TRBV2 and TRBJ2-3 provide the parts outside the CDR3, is EPEVTQTPSHQVTQMGQEVILRCVPISNHLYFYWYRQILGQKVEFLVSFYNNEISEKSEIFDDQFSVERPDGSNFTLKIRSTKLEDSAMYFCASIDRGFGTQYFGPGTRLTVL.

The CDR3 nucleotides read TGTGCCAGCAGTGAAGGACGGGGGCGCTTAGACGAGCAGTACTTC. Translating it yields CASSEGRGRLDEQYF. J is TRBJ2-7 and V is TRBV2; TRBD1 or TRBD2 may be the D gene (6 bases each). The CDR3 covers 15 residues. Germline lookup yields CDR1 SNHLY and CDR2 FYNNEI. Trimming stripped 1 base from V and 5 bases from J, with 15 bases between.

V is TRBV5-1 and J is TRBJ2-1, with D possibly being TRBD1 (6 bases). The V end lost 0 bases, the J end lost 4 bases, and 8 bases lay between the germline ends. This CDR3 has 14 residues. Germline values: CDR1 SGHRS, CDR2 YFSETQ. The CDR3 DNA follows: TGCGCCAGCAGCTTGGGACAGGCATACAATGAGCAGTTCTTC. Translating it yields CASSLGQAYNEQFF.

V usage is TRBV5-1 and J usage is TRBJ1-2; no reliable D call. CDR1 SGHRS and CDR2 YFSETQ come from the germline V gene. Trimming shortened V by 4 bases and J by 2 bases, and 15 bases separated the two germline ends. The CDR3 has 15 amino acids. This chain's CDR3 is CASSRPGPQNYGYTF. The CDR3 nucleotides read TGCGCCAGCAGCCGCCCTGGACCGCAGAACTATGGCTACACCTTC.

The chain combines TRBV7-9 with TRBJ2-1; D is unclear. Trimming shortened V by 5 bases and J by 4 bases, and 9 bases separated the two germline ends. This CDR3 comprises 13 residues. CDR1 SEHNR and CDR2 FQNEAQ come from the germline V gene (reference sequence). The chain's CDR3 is CASSARIYNEQFF. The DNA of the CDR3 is TGTGCCAGCAGCGCCAGGATTTACAATGAGCAGTTCTTC.

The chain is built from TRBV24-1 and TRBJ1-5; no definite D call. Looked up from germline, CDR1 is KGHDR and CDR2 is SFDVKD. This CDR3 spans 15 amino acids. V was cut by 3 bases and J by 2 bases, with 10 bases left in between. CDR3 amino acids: CATSDEQTGNQPQHF. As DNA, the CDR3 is TGTGCCACCAGTGATGAACAGACTGGCAATCAGCCCCAGCATTTT.

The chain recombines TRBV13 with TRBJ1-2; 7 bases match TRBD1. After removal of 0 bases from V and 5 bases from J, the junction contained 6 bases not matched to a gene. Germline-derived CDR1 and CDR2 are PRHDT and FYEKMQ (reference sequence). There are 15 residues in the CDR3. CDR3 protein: CASSLGLTGKYGYTF. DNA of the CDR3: TGTGCCAGCAGCTTAGGCCTGACAGGGAAGTATGGCTACACCTTC.

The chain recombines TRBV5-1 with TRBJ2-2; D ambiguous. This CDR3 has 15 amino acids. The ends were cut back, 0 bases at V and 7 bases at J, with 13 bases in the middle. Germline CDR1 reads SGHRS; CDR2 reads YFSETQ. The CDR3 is CASSLGLGSGGELFF. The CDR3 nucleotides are TGCGCCAGCAGCTTGGGCTTAGGTTCTGGCGGGGAGCTGTTTTTT.

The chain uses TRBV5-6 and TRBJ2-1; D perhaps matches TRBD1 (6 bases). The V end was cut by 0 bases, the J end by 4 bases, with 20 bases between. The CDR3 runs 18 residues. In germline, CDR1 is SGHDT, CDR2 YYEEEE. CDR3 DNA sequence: TGTGCCAGCAGCTTGGACAGGGTGAGACTACACCGGTACAATGAGCAGTTCTTC. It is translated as CASSLDRVRLHRYNEQFF.

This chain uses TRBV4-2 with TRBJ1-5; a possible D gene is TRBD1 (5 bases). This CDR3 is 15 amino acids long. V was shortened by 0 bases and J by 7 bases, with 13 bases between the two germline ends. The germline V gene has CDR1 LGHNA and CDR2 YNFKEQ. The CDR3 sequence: CASSQERGLGQPQHF. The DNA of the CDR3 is TGTGCCAGCAGCCAAGAAAGGGGACTCGGGCAGCCCCAGCATTTT.

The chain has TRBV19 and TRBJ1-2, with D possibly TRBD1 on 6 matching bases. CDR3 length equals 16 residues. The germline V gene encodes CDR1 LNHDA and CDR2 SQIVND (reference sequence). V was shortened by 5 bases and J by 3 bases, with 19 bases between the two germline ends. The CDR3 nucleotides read TGTGCCAGTAGTGCGGGCCTCGGGGGCCGAGACTATGGCTACACCTTC. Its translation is CASSAGLGGRDYGYTF.

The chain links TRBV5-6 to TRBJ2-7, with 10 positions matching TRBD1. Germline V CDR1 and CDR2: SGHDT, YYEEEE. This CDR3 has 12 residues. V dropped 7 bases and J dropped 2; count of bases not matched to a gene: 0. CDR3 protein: CASGQGAYEQYF. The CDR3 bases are TGTGCCAGCGGACAGGGGGCCTACGAGCAGTACTTC.

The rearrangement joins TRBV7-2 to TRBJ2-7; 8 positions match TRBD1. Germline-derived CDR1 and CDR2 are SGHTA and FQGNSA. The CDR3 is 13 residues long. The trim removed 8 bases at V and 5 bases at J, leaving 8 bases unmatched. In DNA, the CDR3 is TGTGCCAGCTCGGACAGGGCGAGGGACGAGCAGTACTTC. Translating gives CASSDRARDEQYF.

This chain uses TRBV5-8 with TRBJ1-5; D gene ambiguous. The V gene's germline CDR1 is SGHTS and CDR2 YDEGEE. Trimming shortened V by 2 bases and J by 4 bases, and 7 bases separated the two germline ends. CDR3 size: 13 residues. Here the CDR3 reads CASSFGFNQPQHF. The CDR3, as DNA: TGTGCCAGCAGCTTCGGATTTAATCAGCCCCAGCATTTT.

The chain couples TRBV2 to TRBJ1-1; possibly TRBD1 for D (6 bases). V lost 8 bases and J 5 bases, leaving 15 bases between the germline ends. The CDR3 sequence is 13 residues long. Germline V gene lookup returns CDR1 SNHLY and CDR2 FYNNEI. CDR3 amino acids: CASSGVRKTEAFF. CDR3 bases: TGTGCCAGCTCAGGGGTGAGAAAGACTGAAGCTTTCTTT.

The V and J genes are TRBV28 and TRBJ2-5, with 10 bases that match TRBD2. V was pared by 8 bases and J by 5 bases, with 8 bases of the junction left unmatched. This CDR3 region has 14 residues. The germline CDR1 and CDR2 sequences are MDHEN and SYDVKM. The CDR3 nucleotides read TGTGCCAGCTCCTCGGGACTAGCGTGGGAGACCCAGTACTTC. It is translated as CASSSGLAWETQYF.

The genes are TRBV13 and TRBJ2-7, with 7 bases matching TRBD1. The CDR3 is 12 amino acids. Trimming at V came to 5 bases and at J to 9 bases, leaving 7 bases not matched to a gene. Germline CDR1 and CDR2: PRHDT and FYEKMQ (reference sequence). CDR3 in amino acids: CASSLPRDRQYF. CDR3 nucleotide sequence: TGTGCCAGCAGCCTCCCCCGGGACAGGCAGTACTTC.

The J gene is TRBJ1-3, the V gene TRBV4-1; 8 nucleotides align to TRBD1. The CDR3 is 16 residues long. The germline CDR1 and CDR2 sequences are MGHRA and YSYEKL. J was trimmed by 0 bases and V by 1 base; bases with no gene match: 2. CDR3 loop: CASSQGTGSSGNTIYF. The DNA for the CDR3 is TGCGCCAGCAGCCAAGGGACAGGGTCCTCTGGAAACACCATATATTTT.